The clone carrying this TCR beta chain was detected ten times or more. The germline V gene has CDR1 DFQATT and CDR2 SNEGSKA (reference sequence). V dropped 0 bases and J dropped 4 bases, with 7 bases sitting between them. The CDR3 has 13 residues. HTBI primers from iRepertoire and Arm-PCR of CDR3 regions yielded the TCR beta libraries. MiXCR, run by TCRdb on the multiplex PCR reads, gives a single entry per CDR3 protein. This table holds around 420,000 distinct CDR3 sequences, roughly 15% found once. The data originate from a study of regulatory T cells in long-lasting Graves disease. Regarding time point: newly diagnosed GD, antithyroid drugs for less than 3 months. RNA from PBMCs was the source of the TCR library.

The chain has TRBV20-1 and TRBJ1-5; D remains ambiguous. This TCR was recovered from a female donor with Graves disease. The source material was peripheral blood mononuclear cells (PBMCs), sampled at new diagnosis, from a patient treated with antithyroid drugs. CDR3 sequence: CSARDPRNQPQHF. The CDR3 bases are TGCAGTGCTAGAGATCCCAGGAATCAGCCCCAGCATTTT.